This T cell receptor (beta chain) was identified during a study of response to subunit inactivated influenza vaccine. This clonotype was observed a few times. The antigen is unknown. The germline V gene encodes CDR1 SQVTM and CDR2 ANQGSEA. The trim removed 5 bases at V and 2 bases at J, leaving 7 bases unmatched. The CDR3 spans 15 residues. TCRdb called the RT-PCR reads again in MiXCR, with one record for every CDR3 protein. The sample carries more than 450,000 distinct CDR3 sequences, roughly 12% recorded once. Study observations and caveats: Authors suggested each seasonal flu vaccination may recruit only limited numbers of new T cells.

This TCR was sampled from a man aged 50-59 years who received an inactivated influenza vaccine. The input for sequencing was PBMCs from blood, taken on the day of vaccination. The chain is built from TRBV29-1 and TRBJ1-1, with 11 bases identical to TRBD1. In DNA form, the CDR3 reads TGCAGCGTTCGACGGACAGGGGGCATCAACACTGAAGCTTTCTTT. This codes for CSVRRTGGINTEAFF.